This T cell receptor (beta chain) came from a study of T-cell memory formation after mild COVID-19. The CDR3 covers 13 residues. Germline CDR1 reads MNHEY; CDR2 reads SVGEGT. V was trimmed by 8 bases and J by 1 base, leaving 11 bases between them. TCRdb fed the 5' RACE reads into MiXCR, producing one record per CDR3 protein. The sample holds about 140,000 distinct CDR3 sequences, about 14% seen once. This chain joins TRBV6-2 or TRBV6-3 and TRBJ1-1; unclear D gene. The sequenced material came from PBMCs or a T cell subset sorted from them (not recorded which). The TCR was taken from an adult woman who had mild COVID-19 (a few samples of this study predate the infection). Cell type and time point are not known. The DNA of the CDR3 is TGTGCCAGCCCCTGGCTTAAGAACACTGAAGCTTTCTTT. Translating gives CASPWLKNTEAFF.